What follows describes a single T cell receptor beta chain. Its antigen is undetermined. V dropped 4 bases and J dropped 2 bases, with 15 bases sitting between them. This CDR3 is 15 amino acids long. Germline V lookup: CDR1 SGHNT, CDR2 YYREEE (reference sequence). The source of the sample is a study of cytotoxic CD8 clonotypes in ibrutinib-treated CLL. At the level of the study: Partial responses numbered some 24 and complete responses 2; after a median around 70 months, about 15 stayed remitted and around 12 progressed. A median roughly twelve months of treatment, range 6 to 36, preceded the collection of response samples. General observations from the study: Clonality increased at ibrutinib response and stayed stable in sustained remission. At progression, however, it fell back toward baseline.

TCRdb's table, derived via immunoSEQ multiplex PCR, lists solely in-frame clones and lacks some. The table records approximately 70,000 clones, more than 75% of them present only once. This TCR came from a human donor with chronic lymphocytic leukemia. Sequenced material: PBMCs, taken at disease progression, from a patient treated with ibrutinib. This chain joins TRBV5-4 and TRBJ1-2, with a possible D match to TRBD1 (6 bases). This CDR3 reads CASSNRDTSNYGYTF. CDR3 DNA: TGTGCCAGCAGCAACCGGGACACTTCCAACTATGGCTACACCTTC.